Detailed here is one T cell receptor beta chain. This specimen belongs to a study of long-term antiretroviral therapy in people with HIV. immunoSEQ v3.0 was run at survey level. Method: immunoSEQ multiplex PCR; TCRdb's copy keeps in-frame clones and lacks some. The table has some 31,000 clones, nearly 90% seen once. CDR1 is LGHNT, CDR2 FRNRAP, per germline. V was shortened by 0 bases and J by 7 bases, with 4 bases between the two germline ends. The CDR3 consists of 12 residues. This chain joins TRBV12-5 and TRBJ2-1; D is unclear. The sequence was obtained from a man between 18 and 29 years old with HIV. The sample here was unsorted PBMCs, taken 1.1 years after starting antiretroviral therapy. The CDR3 DNA follows: TGTGCTAGTGGTTTGGTCTCAAATGAGCAGTTCTTC. Translating it yields CASGLVSNEQFF.